The rows below give T cell receptor beta chains drawn from one sample of a study of CD4 T cell repertoires in COVID-19. Sequencing used immunoSEQ multiplex PCR; TCRdb keeps in-frame clones, though not all of them. This table holds more than 65,000 clones, roughly 85% found once. Sequences were derived from CD4+ T cells from peripheral blood, sampled after recovery from COVID-19. These receptors all come from a human donor who had COVID-19. CDR3s include the opening cysteine and the closing phenylalanine or tryptophan.

J gene: TRBJ2-7; V gene: TRBV11-2; CDR3 protein: CASSLELGDPNEQYF
J gene: TRBJ2-2; V gene: TRBV4-1; CDR3 protein: CASSQGLRTLNTGELFF
J gene: TRBJ2-1; V gene: TRBV5-1; CDR3 protein: CASSFSGRGDDEQFF
J gene: TRBJ2-2; V gene: TRBV19; CDR3 protein: CASSASGRATNTGELFF
J gene: TRBJ1-2; V gene: TRBV24-1; CDR3 protein: CATSDPATGGRYYGYTF
J gene: TRBJ2-6; V gene: TRBV4-1; CDR3 protein: CASSPETGGPSGANVLTF
J gene: TRBJ2-7; V gene: TRBV5-6; CDR3 protein: CASSRLAGGTYEQYF
J gene: TRBJ1-5; V gene: TRBV28; CDR3 protein: CAIEPPRQTSNQPQHF
J gene: TRBJ1-2; V gene: TRBV5-1; CDR3 protein: CASSLEGTGGYTF
J gene: TRBJ2-7; V gene: TRBV15; CDR3 protein: CATSREQGPYEQYF
J gene: TRBJ1-3; V gene: TRBV3-1/TRBV3-2; CDR3 protein: CASSLQGSGNTIYF
J gene: TRBJ2-3; V gene: TRBV18; CDR3 protein: CASSISSFGLAGGTDTQYF
J gene: TRBJ1-3; V gene: TRBV12-3/TRBV12-4; CDR3 protein: CASMSSGNTIYF
J gene: TRBJ2-2; V gene: TRBV6-5; CDR3 protein: CASKLETALTGELFF
J gene: TRBJ1-2; V gene: TRBV5-8; CDR3 protein: CASSLTGSDGYTF
J gene: TRBJ2-1; V gene: TRBV5-1; CDR3 protein: CASSRRISTSPSSYNEQFF
J gene: TRBJ2-7; V gene: TRBV6-1; CDR3 protein: CASSEDHRGYEQYF
J gene: TRBJ2-5; V gene: TRBV2; CDR3 protein: CASSATRTSGGLGKTQYF
J gene: TRBJ2-5; V gene: TRBV24-1; CDR3 protein: CATSDLQGAWETQYF
J gene: TRBJ2-3; V gene: TRBV20-1; CDR3 protein: CSASSGTSGGMGDTQYF
J gene: TRBJ1-2; V gene: TRBV6-4; CDR3 protein: CASSDPVPGQGRSIWDGYTF
J gene: TRBJ1-3; V gene: TRBV6-5; CDR3 protein: CASSTSDTIYF
J gene: TRBJ1-1; V gene: TRBV5-1; CDR3 protein: CASSEAGEMNTEAFF
J gene: TRBJ1-4; V gene: TRBV19; CDR3 protein: CASGRFPNEKLFF
J gene: TRBJ1-1; V gene: TRBV2; CDR3 protein: CASMEGENTEAFF
J gene: TRBJ2-7; V gene: TRBV5-1; CDR3 protein: CASSFERAYEQYF
J gene: TRBJ1-5; V gene: TRBV2; CDR3 protein: CASVSGRGENQPQHF
J gene: TRBJ2-7; V gene: TRBV18; CDR3 protein: CASSPGTSGTYTYEQYF
J gene: TRBJ1-5; V gene: TRBV6-5; CDR3 protein: CASLKGVGSNQPQHF
J gene: TRBJ1-6; V gene: TRBV7-6; CDR3 protein: CASSFGDRGVNSPLHF
J gene: TRBJ2-2; V gene: TRBV28; CDR3 protein: CASSLGGKNTGELFF
J gene: TRBJ1-6; V gene: TRBV3-1/TRBV3-2; CDR3 protein: CASSHGLLGSPLHF
J gene: TRBJ1-1; V gene: TRBV6-5; CDR3 protein: CASSSGGAWAEAFF